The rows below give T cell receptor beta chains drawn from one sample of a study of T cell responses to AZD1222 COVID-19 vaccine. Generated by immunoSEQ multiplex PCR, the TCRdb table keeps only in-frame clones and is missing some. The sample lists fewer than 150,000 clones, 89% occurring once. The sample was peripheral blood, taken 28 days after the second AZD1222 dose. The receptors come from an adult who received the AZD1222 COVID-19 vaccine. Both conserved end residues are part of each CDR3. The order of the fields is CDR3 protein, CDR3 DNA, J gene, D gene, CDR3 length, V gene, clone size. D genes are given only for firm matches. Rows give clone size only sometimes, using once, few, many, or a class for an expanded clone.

CDR3: CASSGGIDQPQHF
DNA: TGTGCCAGCTCGGGGGGTATTGATCAGCCCCAGCATTTT
J: TRBJ1-5
D: -
length: 13
V: TRBV11-2
size: -

CDR3: CASSAQGNTEAFF
DNA: TGTGCCAGCAGTGCACAGGGAAACACTGAAGCTTTCTTT
J: TRBJ1-1
D: -
length: 13
V: TRBV6-4
size: -

CDR3: CASNTGTRSNEQFF
DNA: TGTGCCAGTAATACCGGGACTAGATCAAATGAGCAGTTCTTC
J: TRBJ2-1
D: TRBD2
length: 14
V: TRBV19
size: -

CDR3: CASSFAESDTQYF
DNA: TGTGCCAGCAGTTTCGCTGAGTCAGATACGCAGTATTTT
J: TRBJ2-3
D: -
length: 13
V: TRBV12-3/TRBV12-4
size: once

CDR3: CASSPPNDRNQPQHF
DNA: TGTGCCAGCTCACCACCGAATGACCGCAATCAGCCCCAGCATTTT
J: TRBJ1-5
D: -
length: 15
V: TRBV18
size: -

CDR3: CAWSATRPGELFF
DNA: TGTGCCTGGAGCGCGACTAGGCCCGGGGAGCTGTTTTTT
J: TRBJ2-2
D: -
length: 13
V: TRBV30
size: once

CDR3: CASSLGLAGEVEQFF
DNA: TGTGCCAGCTCACTTGGACTAGCGGGCGAGGTTGAGCAGTTCTTC
J: TRBJ2-1
D: TRBD2
length: 15
V: TRBV18
size: -

CDR3: CASSQGRGPNYGYTF
DNA: TGCGCCAGCAGCCAAGGGCGGGGCCCAAACTATGGCTACACCTTC
J: TRBJ1-2
D: -
length: 15
V: TRBV10-2
size: -

CDR3: CASSLWLAGTRSYEQYF
DNA: TGCGCCAGCAGCTTGTGGCTAGCGGGGACTCGCTCCTACGAGCAGTACTTC
J: TRBJ2-7
D: TRBD2
length: 17
V: TRBV5-1
size: -

CDR3: CATNPRGGYTF
DNA: TGTGCCACCAACCCGAGGGGTGGCTACACCTTC
J: TRBJ1-2
D: -
length: 11
V: TRBV24-1
size: -

CDR3: CASSLSDRVGQFF
DNA: TGTGCCAGCAGCTTATCCGACAGGGTGGGACAGTTCTTC
J: TRBJ2-1
D: TRBD1
length: 13
V: TRBV11-3
size: once

CDR3: CAWSAGDSYSPLHF
DNA: TGTGCCTGGAGTGCGGGGGACAGTTATTCACCCCTCCACTTT
J: TRBJ1-6
D: TRBD1
length: 14
V: TRBV30
size: once

CDR3: CASSGTSGANSYNEQFF
DNA: TGCGCCAGCAGTGGGACTAGCGGGGCTAACTCCTACAATGAGCAGTTCTTC
J: TRBJ2-1
D: TRBD2
length: 17
V: TRBV10-2
size: -

CDR3: CASSLGGGILAETQYF
DNA: TGTGCCAGCAGCTTAGGTGGCGGGATTTTAGCGGAGACCCAGTACTTC
J: TRBJ2-5
D: -
length: 16
V: TRBV7-7
size: -

CDR3: CAISLQGADSPLHF
DNA: TGTGCCATCTCCCTCCAGGGGGCGGATTCACCCCTCCACTTT
J: TRBJ1-6
D: TRBD1
length: 14
V: TRBV10-3
size: -

CDR3: CASMGATNYGYTF
DNA: TGTGCCAGTATGGGGGCTACTAACTATGGCTACACCTTC
J: TRBJ1-2
D: -
length: 13
V: TRBV19
size: -

CDR3: CASRSGAGSSYNEQFF
DNA: TGTGCCAGCAGGTCTGGGGCGGGGAGCTCCTACAATGAGCAGTTCTTC
J: TRBJ2-1
D: -
length: 16
V: TRBV11-2
size: -

CDR3: CASSSGAGTYNEQFF
DNA: TGTGCCAGCAGCTCGGGGGCAGGAACCTACAATGAGCAGTTCTTC
J: TRBJ2-1
D: -
length: 15
V: TRBV7-7
size: -

CDR3: CASSGHQNTEAFF
DNA: TGTGCCAGCAGTGGACACCAGAACACTGAAGCTTTCTTT
J: TRBJ1-1
D: -
length: 13
V: TRBV6-6
size: -

CDR3: CASSHWPLRGNEQFF
DNA: TGTGCCAGCAGCCACTGGCCCCTTAGAGGAAATGAGCAGTTCTTC
J: TRBJ2-1
D: -
length: 15
V: TRBV6-4
size: -

CDR3: CASSISTGFINSPLHF
DNA: TGTGCCAGCAGCATATCAACAGGGTTTATTAATTCACCCCTCCACTTT
J: TRBJ1-6
D: -
length: 16
V: TRBV7-2
size: -

CDR3: CASSPRGFSYNSPLHF
DNA: TGTGCCAGCAGCCCCCGGGGGTTTTCCTATAATTCACCCCTCCACTTT
J: TRBJ1-6
D: -
length: 16
V: TRBV3-1/TRBV3-2
size: -

CDR3: CASSSKTGQRATDTQYF
DNA: TGTGCCAGCAGCTCCAAAACCGGACAGAGAGCCACAGATACGCAGTATTTT
J: TRBJ2-3
D: -
length: 17
V: TRBV5-6
size: -

CDR3: CSYRGGLAGVYNEQFF
DNA: TGCAGCTATAGGGGTGGACTAGCGGGAGTCTACAATGAGCAGTTCTTC
J: TRBJ2-1
D: TRBD2
length: 16
V: TRBV29-1
size: -

CDR3: CASRRWGANTGELFF
DNA: TGCGCCAGCAGAAGATGGGGGGCTAACACCGGGGAGCTGTTTTTT
J: TRBJ2-2
D: -
length: 15
V: TRBV5-1
size: -

CDR3: CASSLPVNVRIYTEAFF
DNA: TGTGCCAGCAGCTTACCGGTTAATGTCAGGATCTACACTGAAGCTTTCTTT
J: TRBJ1-1
D: -
length: 17
V: TRBV7-9
size: -

CDR3: CASSVDGGRGTEAFF
DNA: TGTGCCAGCAGCGTAGATGGGGGGCGCGGTACTGAAGCTTTCTTT
J: TRBJ1-1
D: -
length: 15
V: TRBV9
size: -